The 28 T cell receptor beta chains below were found in one sample sequenced in a study of control samples from healthy donors and cancer patients. Libraries were prepared by immunoSEQ multiplex PCR; TCRdb keeps only in-frame clonotypes and omits some of them. The table shows about 92,000 clones, with more than 75% occurring only once. Sequenced sample: blood. The receptors were gathered from an older woman in good health.

The chain recombines TRBV19 with TRBJ1-5; TRBD1 is a possible D gene (6 bases). Germline V lookup: CDR1 LNHDA, CDR2 SQIVND (reference sequence). Trimming took off 8 bases at V and 0 bases at J, with 20 bases between the two ends. The CDR3 runs to 17 residues. CDR3 residues: CASRGGQGLYSNQPQHF. DNA for the CDR3: TGTGCCAGTCGAGGGGGTCAGGGGCTATATAGCAATCAGCCCCAGCATTTT.

The V gene is TRBV5-1, the J gene TRBJ2-1; the D is unclear. This CDR3 is built from 11 residues. Trimming shortened V by 0 bases and J by 15 bases, and 10 bases separated the two germline ends. Germline V gives CDR1 SGHRS, CDR2 YFSETQ. CDR3 region: CASSLETATFF. CDR3 nucleotide sequence: TGCGCCAGCAGCTTGGAAACCGCGACGTTCTTC.

V gene TRBV13 combines with J gene TRBJ2-7, with 7 bases aligning to TRBD1. J lost 3 bases, V lost 8 bases, and 10 bases had no gene match. Germline V lookup: CDR1 PRHDT, CDR2 FYEKMQ (reference sequence). The CDR3 consists of 14 residues. DNA for the CDR3: TGTGCCAGCGGGAACAGCAGGGACAGCTACGAGCAGTACTTC. This sequence encodes CASGNSRDSYEQYF.

The V gene is TRBV5-5, the J gene TRBJ2-7, with 10 positions matching TRBD1. The CDR3 has 13 residues. J lost 3 bases, V lost 4 bases, and 1 base had no gene match. Germline assignment: CDR1 SGHKS and CDR2 YYEKEE (reference sequence). The CDR3 coding sequence is TGTGCCAGCAGCCGGGACAGGGGCTACGAGCAGTACTTC. Amino acid sequence: CASSRDRGYEQYF.

The chain carries TRBV2 and TRBJ2-7; a possible D gene is TRBD1 (6 bases). Deletions cut 3 bases from V and 3 bases from J, with 9 bases between. The CDR3 runs 13 residues. CDR1 is SNHLY and CDR2 is FYNNEI in the germline V gene. The CDR3 is CASSDGTNYEQYF. The CDR3 coding sequence is TGTGCCAGCAGTGATGGGACAAACTACGAGCAGTACTTC. Combining the CDR3 with reference TRBV2 and TRBJ2-7 gives the whole variable domain EPEVTQTPSHQVTQMGQEVILRCVPISNHLYFYWYRQILGQKVEFLVSFYNNEISEKSEIFDDQFSVERPDGSNFTLKIRSTKLEDSAMYFCASSDGTNYEQYFGPGTRLTVT.

Details on this clone: At one boundary the junction diverges from the germline segment, which might be a read error. The chain joins TRBV7-7 to TRBJ2-5, with no clear D. The CDR3 loop spans 15 amino acids. Germline V gives CDR1 SSHAT, CDR2 FNYEAQ (reference sequence). The CDR3 reads CASSLRDRDQETQYF. In DNA, the CDR3 is TGTGCTAGCAGCTTACGTGATAGGGACCAAGAGACCCAGTACTTC.

The chain uses TRBV28 and TRBJ2-4, with D possibly TRBD1 on 6 matching bases. Deletions cut 10 bases from V and 0 bases from J, with 16 bases between. This CDR3 is 15 amino acids long. Looked up from germline, CDR1 is MDHEN and CDR2 is SYDVKM. The CDR3 here is CATTRTALAKNIQYF. CDR3 DNA: TGTGCCACCACTAGGACAGCTTTAGCCAAAAACATTCAGTACTTC.

This clone was observed a few times. This sequence joins TRBV5-6 and TRBJ1-4, with D tentatively TRBD1 (6 bases). Germline V gives CDR1 SGHDT, CDR2 YYEEEE. This CDR3 region has 14 residues. V was cut by 3 bases and J by 0 bases, with 6 bases left in between. The CDR3 DNA is TGTGCCAGCAGCTACAGGGCAACTAATGAAAAACTGTTTTTT. Translating gives CASSYRATNEKLFF.

This clone was seen just once. The V call is TRBV2, the J call TRBJ2-3; TRBD2 might be the D (5 bases). CDR3 size: 12 residues. V was clipped by 7 bases and J by 8 bases, with 13 bases between them. In germline, CDR1 is SNHLY, CDR2 FYNNEI. The CDR3 here is CASTLPRGTQYF. CDR3 coding DNA: TGTGCCAGCACCTTACCTCGGGGTACGCAGTATTTT.

The V gene is TRBV6-1, the J gene TRBJ2-1; D is uncertain. V lost 2 bases to trimming and J lost 10 bases, with 12 bases between them. The germline V gene has CDR1 MNHNS and CDR2 SASEGT. The CDR3 totals 13 residues. CDR3 sequence (DNA): TGTGCCAGCAGTGAATCGAAGGTACACGAGCAGTTCTTC. It encodes CASSESKVHEQFF.

The rearrangement joins TRBV5-5 to TRBJ1-3; D possibly corresponds to TRBD1 (5 bases). The length of the CDR3 is 14 residues. Trimming left V 4 bases short and J 4 bases short, with 12 bases between. The germline V gene encodes CDR1 SGHKS and CDR2 YYEKEE (reference sequence). CDR3 protein: CASSIWDLGNTIYF. As DNA, the CDR3 is TGTGCCAGCAGCATCTGGGACTTGGGAAACACCATATATTTT.

This clone was seen a few times. The chain joins TRBV10-2 to TRBJ2-2; D is perhaps TRBD1 or TRBD2 (5 bases each). Germline CDR1 and CDR2: WSHSY and SAAADI. The germline V and J ends were trimmed by 4 bases and 5 bases, with 14 bases remaining between them. CDR3 length equals 15 residues. CDR3 bases: TGCGCCAGCAGTGTAATCGAGGGACGGACCGGGGAGCTGTTTTTT. It codes for CASSVIEGRTGELFF.

The CDR3 coding sequence is TGTGCCAGCAGCTTAGATATACAGGACTTCTACGAGCAGTACTTC. This encodes CASSLDIQDFYEQYF. V and J are TRBV11-2 and TRBJ2-7; D could derive from TRBD1 or TRBD2 (5 bases each). The CDR3 extends over 15 amino acids. V lost 0 bases to trimming and J lost 3 bases, with 12 bases between them. Germline CDR1 and CDR2: SGHAT and FQNNGV.

The V call is TRBV6-5, the J call TRBJ1-4; no firm D call. This CDR3 has 15 amino acids. Germline CDR1 reads MNHEY; CDR2 reads SVGAGI. Trimming cost V 4 bases and J 0 bases, with 9 bases left between them. The CDR3 here is CASSSSDATNEKLFF. The DNA of the CDR3 is TGTGCCAGCAGTTCATCGGACGCAACTAATGAAAAACTGTTTTTT.

The chain has TRBV2 and TRBJ2-2; unclear D gene. Germline assignment: CDR1 SNHLY and CDR2 FYNNEI. This CDR3 has 16 residues. Trimming took off 4 bases at V and 4 bases at J, with 16 bases between the two ends. The CDR3 bases are TGTGCCAGCAGTGGGCAGAACACCCGCGGCACCGGGGAGCTGTTTTTT. Encoded protein: CASSGQNTRGTGELFF.

The J gene is TRBJ2-1, the V gene TRBV2, with 7 bases fitting TRBD2. The CDR3 contains 12 residues. Germline-derived CDR1 and CDR2 are SNHLY and FYNNEI. J lost 8 bases, V lost 9 bases, and 7 bases had no gene match. For the CDR3, the DNA is TGTGCCAGGAAGCGGGGAGGTGATGAGCAGTTCTTC. It codes for CARKRGGDEQFF.

The chain combines TRBV6-6 with TRBJ1-2, with 9 bases that match TRBD1. This CDR3 contains 15 residues. With V trimmed by 2 bases and J by 0 bases, 1 base remained unmatched. Germline values: CDR1 MNHNY, CDR2 SVGAGI (reference sequence). CDR3 sequence (DNA): TGTGCCAGCAGTTACGGGACAGGGACTAACTATGGCTACACCTTC. Protein product: CASSYGTGTNYGYTF.

This chain uses TRBV15 with TRBJ1-3; TRBD1 agrees at 8 bases. V lost 0 bases, J lost 0 bases, and 13 bases stayed unmatched. Germline CDR1 and CDR2: LNHNV and YYDKDF (reference sequence). The CDR3 consists of 20 residues. The CDR3 bases are TGTGCCACCAGCAGAGATACAGGACAGGGATCCTTAAACTCTGGAAACACCATATATTTT. Amino acids: CATSRDTGQGSLNSGNTIYF. Full variable domain (rest looked up from reference TRBV15 and TRBJ1-3): DAMVIQNPRYQVTQFGKPVTLSCSQTLNHNVMYWYQQKSSQAPKLLFHYYDKDFNNEADTPDNFQSRRPNTSFCFLDIRSPGLGDTAMYLCATSRDTGQGSLNSGNTIYFGEGSWLTVV.

This clone was seen just once. This sample includes further DNA sequences coding for the same CDR3. The chain links TRBV6-2 or TRBV6-3 to TRBJ1-1; no clear D gene. Trimming took 2 bases from V and 3 from J, leaving 10 bases between them. Germline V gene sequence: CDR1 MNHEY, CDR2 SVGEGT. This CDR3 has 14 residues. The DNA of the CDR3 is TGTGCCAGCAGTTACGGAGGGCTAGACACTGAAGCTTTCTTT. It is translated as CASSYGGLDTEAFF.

This chain connects TRBV18 to TRBJ1-6, with TRBD1 identical over 9 bases. The junction had 9 bases not matched to a gene; V was cut back by 3 bases and J by 9 bases. Germline V gene lookup returns CDR1 KGHSH and CDR2 LQKENI. The CDR3 runs to 16 residues. The CDR3 spells CASSPSGTGTGSPLHF. CDR3 coding DNA: TGTGCCAGCTCACCCTCCGGGACAGGGACTGGTTCACCCCTCCACTTT.

This rearrangement joins TRBV19 to TRBJ2-7; a possible D gene is TRBD2 (5 bases). The CDR3 length is 16 residues. The V gene lost 3 bases and the J gene lost 3 bases, with 18 bases spanning the gap. From germline, CDR1 is LNHDA and CDR2 SQIVND (reference sequence). This chain's CDR3 is CASSMGSFRGNYEQYF. Written as DNA, the CDR3 is TGTGCCAGTAGTATGGGGTCTTTTCGGGGAAACTACGAGCAGTACTTC.

The chain recombines TRBV11-1 with TRBJ1-4; D not certain. CDR3 size: 13 residues. Trimming removed 4 bases at V and 7 bases at J, with 10 bases between. Germline loops: CDR1 SGHAT, CDR2 FQDESV (reference sequence). Here the CDR3 reads CASSSRRGEKLFF. The CDR3, as DNA: TGTGCCAGCAGCTCTCGGCGGGGTGAAAAACTGTTTTTT.

The sample holds a few counts of this clone. The V and J genes are TRBV20-1 and TRBJ2-7; D is ambiguous. The CDR3 length is 11 residues. Looked up from germline, CDR1 is DFQATT and CDR2 is SNEGSKA (reference sequence). The V and J ends lost 1 base and 3 bases respectively, with 4 bases between them. The CDR3 bases are TGCAGTGCTAGAGTTGACTACGAGCAGTACTTC. It specifies CSARVDYEQYF.

This sequence joins TRBV4-1 and TRBJ1-6; possibly TRBD1 for D (5 bases). Per germline, CDR1 MGHRA and CDR2 YSYEKL. The CDR3 has 14 amino acids. The V gene lost 0 bases and the J gene lost 7 bases, with 7 bases spanning the gap. CDR3 in amino acids: CASSQDWGNSPLHF. CDR3 bases: TGCGCCAGCAGCCAAGATTGGGGGAATTCACCCCTCCACTTT.

The genes are TRBV19 and TRBJ1-3, with TRBD1 as a possible D gene (5 bases). This CDR3 is 13 amino acids long. V was pared by 9 bases and J by 0 bases, with 9 bases between. Germline V gives CDR1 LNHDA, CDR2 SQIVND (reference sequence). CDR3 bases: TGTGCCAGCAAACAGGACTCTGGAAACACCATATATTTT. Residues: CASKQDSGNTIYF. Variable domain in full (rest from reference TRBV19 and TRBJ1-3): DGGITQSPKYLFRKEGQNVTLSCEQNLNHDAMYWYRQDPGQGLRLIYYSQIVNDFQKGDIAEGYSVSREKKESFPLTVTSAQKNPTAFYLCASKQDSGNTIYFGEGSWLTVV.

The V gene is TRBV12-3 or TRBV12-4, the J gene TRBJ1-1; D unresolved. The CDR3 covers 13 residues. Trimming pared 4 bases from V and 0 bases from J, leaving 6 bases between. The CDR3 DNA sequence: TGTGCCAGCAGTTCTCAAATGAACACTGAAGCTTTCTTT. It translates to CASSSQMNTEAFF.

The J gene is TRBJ2-1, the V gene TRBV29-1; possibly TRBD1 for D (6 bases). Germline V lookup: CDR1 SQVTM, CDR2 ANQGSEA. V lost 4 bases to trimming and J lost 7 bases, with 11 bases between them. This CDR3 comprises 12 residues. This chain's CDR3 is CSVADSFNEQFF. The CDR3 DNA reads as TGCAGCGTTGCGGACAGCTTTAATGAGCAGTTCTTC.

This clone occurred a few times. The chain is built from TRBV15 and TRBJ2-1, with D possibly TRBD2 on 6 matching bases. The CDR3 is made up of 15 amino acids. CDR1 is LNHNV, CDR2 YYDKDF, per germline (reference sequence). V gave up 0 bases and J gave up 6 bases, with 12 bases separating them. The CDR3 loop reads CATSRDAGWVNEQFF. CDR3 sequence (DNA): TGTGCCACCAGCAGAGATGCGGGGTGGGTCAATGAGCAGTTCTTC.